Listed below are T cell receptor beta chains from one sample, sequenced in a study of blood T cell repertoires in COVID-19. The repertoire was sequenced with immunoSEQ multiplex PCR; TCRdb's copy has only in-frame clones and lacks some. The sample carries 150,000 to 200,000 clones, roughly nine tenths recorded once. Input material: peripheral blood. The receptors shown here come from a man between 60 and 75 years old with active or convalescent COVID-19. CDR3s include the opening cysteine and the closing phenylalanine or tryptophan. A D gene is named only where the DNA matches it firmly. Clone size is shown for a subset of rows, as once, few, many or a class of expanded clone.

TRBV29-1,.,TRBJ1-2,TRBD1,CSATGTGVNYGYTF,TGCAGCGCTACTGGGACAGGGGTTAACTATGGCTACACCTTC
TRBV5-1,.,TRBJ1-2,TRBD1,CASSLGQGEEGYTF,TGCGCCAGCAGCCTGGGACAGGGCGAAGAGGGCTACACCTTC
TRBV9,.,TRBJ2-3,TRBD2,CASSAQRGGGTDTQYF,TGTGCCAGCAGCGCCCAGCGGGGGGGTGGCACAGATACGCAGTATTTT
TRBV4-2,.,TRBJ2-3,TRBD2,CASSPLKRGGQADTQYF,TGTGCCAGCAGCCCACTGAAGCGGGGGGGCCAAGCAGATACGCAGTATTTT
TRBV5-1,.,TRBJ2-7,TRBD1,CASSLGLTGGYGEQYF,TGCGCCAGCAGCTTGGGACTCACAGGGGGTTATGGCGAGCAGTACTTC
TRBV4-2,once,TRBJ2-7,TRBD1,CASSQVGPLGTGSSYEQYF,TGTGCCAGCAGCCAAGTTGGTCCCTTAGGGACAGGGAGCTCCTACGAGCAGTACTTC
TRBV2,.,TRBJ1-5,.,CASSEGAARSGQPQHF,TGTGCCAGCAGTGAGGGGGCTGCCCGGAGTGGGCAGCCCCAGCATTTT
TRBV4-1,few,TRBJ2-4,.,CASSQRGAKNIQYF,TGCGCCAGCAGCCAGCGGGGAGCCAAAAACATTCAGTACTTC
TRBV14,.,TRBJ1-1,.,CASSHFAGSATEAFF,TGTGCCAGCAGCCATTTTGCAGGGTCAGCCACTGAAGCTTTCTTT
TRBV5-1,.,TRBJ2-7,TRBD2,CASSLDPSGYEQYF,TGCGCCAGCAGCTTGGATCCTAGCGGGTACGAGCAGTACTTC
TRBV14,.,TRBJ2-1,TRBD2,CASSHRLAGDNEQFF,TGTGCCAGCAGCCACAGGTTGGCGGGGGACAATGAGCAGTTCTTC
TRBV14,.,TRBJ2-1,.,CASSSGLISYNEQFF,TGTGCCAGCAGCTCGGGACTGATCTCCTACAATGAGCAGTTCTTC
TRBV7-7,.,TRBJ2-3,TRBD1,CASSQDRDTDTQYF,TGTGCCAGCAGCCAAGACAGGGACACAGATACGCAGTATTTT
TRBV3-1/TRBV3-2,.,TRBJ2-7,TRBD2,CASSQLAGGGEQYF,TGTGCCAGCAGCCAACTAGCGGGGGGCGGGGAGCAGTACTTC
TRBV27,.,TRBJ1-2,.,CASRRTLTQGDGYTF,TGTGCCAGCAGGAGGACCCTAACACAGGGCGATGGCTACACCTTC
TRBV18,.,TRBJ2-7,.,CASSPPTRANDEQYF,TGTGCCAGCTCACCACCGACCAGGGCTAACGACGAGCAGTACTTC
TRBV4-1,.,TRBJ2-7,.,CASSQAPQSLSYEQYF,TGCGCCAGCAGCCAAGCCCCACAGAGTCTTTCCTACGAGCAGTACTTC
TRBV2,.,TRBJ1-5,.,CASTAAEFNQPQHF,TGTGCCAGCACGGCGGCTGAATTCAATCAGCCCCAGCATTTT
TRBV5-3,once,TRBJ2-7,TRBD2,CARSPGRKAVSYEQYF,TGTGCCAGAAGCCCCGGGAGGAAGGCGGTTTCCTACGAGCAGTACTTC
TRBV18,.,TRBJ1-3,.,CASSPPARGSGNTIYF,TGTGCCAGCTCACCACCGGCCCGAGGCTCTGGAAACACCATATATTTT
TRBV5-5,many,TRBJ1-3,.,CASSLGNSGNTIYF,TGTGCCAGCAGCTTGGGTAACTCTGGAAACACCATATATTTT
TRBV14,.,TRBJ2-3,TRBD2,CASSRIGRGGPDTQYF,TGTGCCAGCAGCCGAATAGGCCGGGGGGGCCCAGATACGCAGTATTTT
TRBV7-2,.,TRBJ2-7,.,CASSLGRTYEQYF,TGTGCCAGCAGCTTAGGTCGTACCTACGAGCAGTACTTC
TRBV7-7,once,TRBJ2-7,TRBD1,CASSPSPGQGDEQYF,TGTGCCAGCAGCCCCTCCCCAGGACAGGGGGACGAGCAGTACTTC
TRBV15,.,TRBJ1-2,.,CATSRDNHRALTTIGYTF,TGTGCCACCAGCAGAGATAACCACAGGGCCCTCACGACTATTGGCTACACCTTC
TRBV4-1,.,TRBJ1-4,TRBD1,CASSQAGGATNEKLFF,TGCGCCAGCAGCCAAGCAGGGGGCGCGACTAATGAAAAACTGTTTTTT
TRBV19,once,TRBJ2-1,TRBD1,CASSAGQGANEQFF,TGTGCCAGTAGTGCCGGACAGGGGGCTAATGAGCAGTTCTTC
TRBV6-5,.,TRBJ1-2,TRBD1,CASSPTGSFGYTF,TGTGCCAGCAGTCCGACAGGGTCGTTTGGCTACACCTTC
TRBV10-1,.,TRBJ2-2,.,CASSAEYTGELFF,TGCGCCAGCAGTGCCGAGTACACCGGGGAGCTGTTTTTT
TRBV5-1,.,TRBJ2-7,TRBD1,CASSAGQGTYEQYF,TGCGCCAGCAGCGCGGGACAGGGGACCTACGAGCAGTACTTC
TRBV9,.,TRBJ2-7,TRBD1,CASSVGGTGAHEQYF,TGTGCCAGCAGCGTTGGTGGGACAGGGGCCCACGAGCAGTACTTC
TRBV6-5,once,TRBJ2-5,TRBD2,CASSLAGAGQETQYF,TGTGCCAGCAGTTTAGCGGGCGCCGGACAAGAGACCCAGTACTTC
TRBV5-1,.,TRBJ2-1,TRBD1,CASSPGVTGVYNEQFF,TGCGCCAGCAGTCCTGGGGTGACAGGGGTATACAATGAGCAGTTCTTC
TRBV9,.,TRBJ1-4,.,CASSLLGTTNEKLFF,TGTGCCAGCAGCCTCCTCGGGACAACAAATGAAAAACTGTTTTTT
TRBV2,.,TRBJ1-5,.,CASRRDSNQPQHF,TGTGCCAGCAGGCGGGACAGCAATCAGCCCCAGCATTTT
TRBV7-9,.,TRBJ1-2,TRBD1,CASSARDRGELGYTF,TGTGCCAGCAGCGCAAGGGACAGGGGGGAGCTCGGCTACACCTTC
TRBV5-6,.,TRBJ2-2,TRBD2,CASSLRLAGGSNTGELFF,TGTGCCAGCAGCCTTCGACTAGCGGGGGGTTCGAACACCGGGGAGCTGTTTTTT
TRBV6-1,.,TRBJ2-1,.,CASSVSPTRGFVSNEQFF,TGTGCCAGCAGTGTTTCCCCTACACGGGGTTTTGTTTCCAATGAGCAGTTCTTC
TRBV5-5,.,TRBJ1-1,.,CASSFHWRDTEAFF,TGTGCCAGCAGCTTTCACTGGAGGGACACTGAAGCTTTCTTT
TRBV7-7,.,TRBJ2-7,TRBD1,CASSPQGMGEQYF,TGTGCCAGCAGCCCACAGGGGATGGGCGAGCAGTACTTC
TRBV5-1,few,TRBJ1-4,TRBD1,CASRNIGTESEKLFF,TGCGCCAGCAGAAATATCGGGACAGAGAGTGAAAAACTGTTTTTT
TRBV5-5,.,TRBJ2-3,.,CASSFLGAPGDTQYF,TGTGCCAGCAGCTTCCTGGGGGCGCCTGGAGATACGCAGTATTTT
TRBV10-1,.,TRBJ2-7,TRBD2,CASSSGMSYEQYF,TGCGCCAGCAGTAGCGGGATGTCCTACGAGCAGTACTTC
TRBV27,once,TRBJ1-1,.,CASRKGQPNTEAFF,TGTGCCAGCAGGAAAGGACAGCCGAACACTGAAGCTTTCTTT
TRBV5-6,.,TRBJ2-1,TRBD2,CASSSSGEGNEQFF,TGTGCCAGCAGCTCGAGCGGGGAGGGGAATGAGCAGTTCTTC
TRBV4-1,.,TRBJ1-2,.,CASSLQLRIGYGYTF,TGCGCCAGCAGCCTCCAACTCAGGATTGGCTATGGCTACACCTTC
TRBV29-1,.,TRBJ2-3,TRBD1,CSVEGQGYTDTQYF,TGCAGCGTTGAAGGACAGGGGTACACAGATACGCAGTATTTT
TRBV27,once,TRBJ2-7,.,CASSFKGFTYEQYF,TGTGCCAGCAGTTTCAAGGGGTTCACCTACGAGCAGTACTTC
TRBV9,few,TRBJ2-3,TRBD2,CASSVTSGGITDTQYF,TGTGCCAGCAGCGTCACTAGCGGGGGGATCACAGATACGCAGTATTTT
TRBV7-9,.,TRBJ1-2,.,CASSLSIGQSYGYTF,TGTGCCAGCAGCTTATCCATTGGACAAAGCTATGGCTACACCTTC
TRBV18,.,TRBJ2-2,.,CASSRSGGGNTGELFF,TGTGCCAGCTCACGATCCGGAGGCGGGAACACCGGGGAGCTGTTTTTT
TRBV6-1,.,TRBJ2-7,.,CASSDGESYEQYF,TGTGCCAGCAGTGACGGGGAGTCCTACGAGCAGTACTTC
TRBV12-3/TRBV12-4,.,TRBJ2-7,TRBD1,CASTGTGTGEQYF,TGTGCCAGTACCGGGACAGGGACGGGCGAGCAGTACTTC
TRBV7-2,.,TRBJ2-1,.,CASSRLRDEQFF,TGTGCCAGCAGCCGCCTCAGGGATGAGCAGTTCTTC
TRBV6-5,.,TRBJ1-5,.,CASQGDANQPQHF,TGTGCCAGTCAAGGGGATGCCAATCAGCCCCAGCATTTT
TRBV20-1,few,TRBJ1-3,TRBD1,CSASYGTGGENGNTIYF,TGCAGTGCTAGTTACGGGACAGGGGGCGAGAATGGAAACACCATATATTTT
TRBV11-2,.,TRBJ1-5,.,CASSPDGDQPQHF,TGTGCCAGCAGTCCAGACGGAGATCAGCCCCAGCATTTT
TRBV2,.,TRBJ2-3,TRBD2,CASSEALTITSGGASTDTQYF,TGTGCCAGCAGTGAAGCCCTGACCATTACTAGCGGGGGGGCTAGCACAGATACGCAGTATTTT
TRBV6-5,.,TRBJ2-7,TRBD2,CASSYRLAGAQQYF,TGTGCCAGCAGTTATCGGCTAGCGGGGGCCCAGCAGTACTTC